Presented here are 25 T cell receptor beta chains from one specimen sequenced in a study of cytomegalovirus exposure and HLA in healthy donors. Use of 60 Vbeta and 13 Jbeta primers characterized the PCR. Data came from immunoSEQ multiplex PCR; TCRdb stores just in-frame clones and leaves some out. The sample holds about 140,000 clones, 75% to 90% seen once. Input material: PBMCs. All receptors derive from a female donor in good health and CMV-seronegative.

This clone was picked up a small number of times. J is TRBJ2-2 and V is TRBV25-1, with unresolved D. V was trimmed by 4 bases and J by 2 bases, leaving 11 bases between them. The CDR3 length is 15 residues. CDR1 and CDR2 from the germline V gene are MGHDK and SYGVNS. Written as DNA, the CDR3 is TGTGCCAGCAGTGCGGCAGGAACCAACACCGGGGAGCTGTTTTTT. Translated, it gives CASSAAGTNTGELFF.

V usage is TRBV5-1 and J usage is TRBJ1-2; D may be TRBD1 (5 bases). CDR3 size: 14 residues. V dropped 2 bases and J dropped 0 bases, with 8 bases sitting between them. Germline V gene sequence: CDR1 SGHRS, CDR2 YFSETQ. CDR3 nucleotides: TGCGCCAGCAGCTTCCCAGGGACTAACTATGGCTACACCTTC. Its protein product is CASSFPGTNYGYTF.

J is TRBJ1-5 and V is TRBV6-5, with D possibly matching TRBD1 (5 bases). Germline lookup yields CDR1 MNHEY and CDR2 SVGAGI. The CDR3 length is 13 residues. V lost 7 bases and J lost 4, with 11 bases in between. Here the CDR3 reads CASKRQINQPQHF. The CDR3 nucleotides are TGTGCCAGCAAAAGACAGATAAATCAGCCCCAGCATTTT.

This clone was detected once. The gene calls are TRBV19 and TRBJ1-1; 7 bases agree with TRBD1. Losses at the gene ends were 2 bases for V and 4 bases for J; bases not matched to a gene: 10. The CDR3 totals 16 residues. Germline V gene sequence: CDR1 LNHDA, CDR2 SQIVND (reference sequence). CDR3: CASSIYPGAGGTEAFF. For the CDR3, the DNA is TGTGCCAGTAGTATATACCCCGGGGCAGGGGGCACTGAAGCTTTCTTT.

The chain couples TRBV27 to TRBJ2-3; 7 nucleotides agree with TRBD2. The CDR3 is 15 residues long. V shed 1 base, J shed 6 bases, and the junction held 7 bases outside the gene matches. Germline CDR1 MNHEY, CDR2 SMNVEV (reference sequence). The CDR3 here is CASSLWGRADDTQYF. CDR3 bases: TGTGCCAGCAGTTTATGGGGGAGGGCCGATGATACGCAGTATTTT.

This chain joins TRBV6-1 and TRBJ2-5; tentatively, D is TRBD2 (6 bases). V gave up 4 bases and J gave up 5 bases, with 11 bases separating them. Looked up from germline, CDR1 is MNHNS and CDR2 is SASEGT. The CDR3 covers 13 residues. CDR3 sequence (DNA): TGTGCCAGCAGTGCGGGGGATAGGGAGACCCAGTACTTC. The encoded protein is CASSAGDRETQYF.

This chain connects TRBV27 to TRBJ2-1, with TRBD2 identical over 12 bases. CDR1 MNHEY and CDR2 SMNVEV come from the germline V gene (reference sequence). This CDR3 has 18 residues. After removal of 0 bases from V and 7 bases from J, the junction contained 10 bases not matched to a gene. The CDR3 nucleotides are TGTGCCAGCAGTTTATCGATAGTACTAGCGGGAGGTAGTAATGAGCAGTTCTTC. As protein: CASSLSIVLAGGSNEQFF.

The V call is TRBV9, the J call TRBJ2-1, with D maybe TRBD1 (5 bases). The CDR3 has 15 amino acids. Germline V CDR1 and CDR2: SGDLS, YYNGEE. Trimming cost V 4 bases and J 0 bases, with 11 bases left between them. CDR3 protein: CASSPRQSSYNEQFF. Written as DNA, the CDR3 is TGTGCCAGCAGCCCCCGACAGAGCTCCTACAATGAGCAGTTCTTC.

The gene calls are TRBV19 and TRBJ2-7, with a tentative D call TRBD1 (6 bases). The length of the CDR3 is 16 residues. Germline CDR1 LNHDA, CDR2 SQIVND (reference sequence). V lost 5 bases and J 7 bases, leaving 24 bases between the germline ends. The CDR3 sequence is CASSPTWTDLRAEQYF. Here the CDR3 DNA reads TGTGCCAGTAGTCCCACCTGGACAGACCTACGGGCGGAGCAGTACTTC.

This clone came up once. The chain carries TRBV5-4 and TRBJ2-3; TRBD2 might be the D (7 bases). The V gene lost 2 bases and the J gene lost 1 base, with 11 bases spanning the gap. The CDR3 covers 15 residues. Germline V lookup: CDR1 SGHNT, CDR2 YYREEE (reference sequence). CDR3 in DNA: TGTGCCAGCAGCTTACAAGGGGGGGGCACAGATACGCAGTATTTT. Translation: CASSLQGGGTDTQYF.

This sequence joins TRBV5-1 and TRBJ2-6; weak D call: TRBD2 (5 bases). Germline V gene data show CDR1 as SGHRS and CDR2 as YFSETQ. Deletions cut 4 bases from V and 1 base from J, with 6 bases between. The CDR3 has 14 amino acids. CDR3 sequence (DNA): TGCGCCAGCAGCCCGGGGTCTGGGGCCAACGTCCTGACTTTC. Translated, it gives CASSPGSGANVLTF. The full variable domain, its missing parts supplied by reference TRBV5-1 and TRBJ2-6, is KAGVTQTPRYLIKTRGQQVTLSCSPISGHRSVSWYQQTPGQGLQFLFEYFSETQRNKGNFPGRFSGRQFSNSRSEMNVSTLELGDSALYLCASSPGSGANVLTFGAGSRLTVL.

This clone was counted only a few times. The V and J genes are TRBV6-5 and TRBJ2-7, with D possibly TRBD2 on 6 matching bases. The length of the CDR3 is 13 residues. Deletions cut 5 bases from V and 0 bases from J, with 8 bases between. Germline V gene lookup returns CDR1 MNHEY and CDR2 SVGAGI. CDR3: CASSPDYSYEQYF. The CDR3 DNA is TGTGCCAGCAGTCCGGACTACTCCTACGAGCAGTACTTC.

DNA of the CDR3: TGTGCCAGCAGCTTAGACCGGAGGACTGAAGCTTTCTTT. Translation gives CASSLDRRTEAFF. This chain uses TRBV11-1 with TRBJ1-1; D call uncertain. The CDR3 is 13 residues long. V lost 1 base and J lost 5, with 8 bases in between. Germline V CDR1 and CDR2: SGHAT, FQDESV (reference sequence).

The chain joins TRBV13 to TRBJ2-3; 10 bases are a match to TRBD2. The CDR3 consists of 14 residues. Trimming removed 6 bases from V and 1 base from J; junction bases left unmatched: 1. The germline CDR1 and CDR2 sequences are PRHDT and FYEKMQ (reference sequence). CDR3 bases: TGTGCCAGCAGTGGGACTAGCGGCACAGATACGCAGTATTTT. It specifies CASSGTSGTDTQYF.

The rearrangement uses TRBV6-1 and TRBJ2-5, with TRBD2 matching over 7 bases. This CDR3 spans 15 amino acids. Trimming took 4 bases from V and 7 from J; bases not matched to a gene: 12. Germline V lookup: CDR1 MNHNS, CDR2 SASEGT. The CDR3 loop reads CASSVDRTSQATQYF. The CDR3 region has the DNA TGTGCCAGCAGTGTCGATCGGACTAGTCAGGCGACCCAGTACTTC.

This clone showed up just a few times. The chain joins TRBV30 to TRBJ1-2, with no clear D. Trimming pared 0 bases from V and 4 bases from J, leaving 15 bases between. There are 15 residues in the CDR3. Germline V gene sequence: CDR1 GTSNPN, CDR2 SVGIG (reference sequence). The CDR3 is CAWSVLSQASYGYTF. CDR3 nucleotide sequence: TGTGCCTGGAGTGTATTGTCGCAGGCCAGCTATGGCTACACCTTC.

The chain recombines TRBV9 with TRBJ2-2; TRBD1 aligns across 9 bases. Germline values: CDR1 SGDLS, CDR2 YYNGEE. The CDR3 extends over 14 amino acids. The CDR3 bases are TGTGCAAGGGGGACAGGGAGTAGCACCGGGGAGCTGTTTTTT. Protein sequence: CARGTGSSTGELFF. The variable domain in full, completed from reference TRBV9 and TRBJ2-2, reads DSGVTQTPKHLITATGQRVTLRCSPRSGDLSVYWYQQSLDQGLQFLIQYYNGEERAKGNILERFSAQQFPDLHSELNLSSLELGDSALYFCARGTGSSTGELFFGEGSRLTVL.

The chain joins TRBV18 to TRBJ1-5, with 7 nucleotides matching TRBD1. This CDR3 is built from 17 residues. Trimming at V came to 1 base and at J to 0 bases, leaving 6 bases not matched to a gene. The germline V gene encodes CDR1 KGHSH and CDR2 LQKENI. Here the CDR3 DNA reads TGTGCCAGCTCACCACAAGGACAGGAGTATAGCAATCAGCCCCAGCATTTT. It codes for CASSPQGQEYSNQPQHF.

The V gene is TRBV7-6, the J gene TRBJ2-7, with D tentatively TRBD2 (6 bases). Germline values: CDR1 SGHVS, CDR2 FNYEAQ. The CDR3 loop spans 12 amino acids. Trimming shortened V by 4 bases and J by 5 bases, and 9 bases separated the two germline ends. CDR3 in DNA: TGTGCCAGCAGCTGGGGACTGGACGAGCAGTACTTC. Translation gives CASSWGLDEQYF.

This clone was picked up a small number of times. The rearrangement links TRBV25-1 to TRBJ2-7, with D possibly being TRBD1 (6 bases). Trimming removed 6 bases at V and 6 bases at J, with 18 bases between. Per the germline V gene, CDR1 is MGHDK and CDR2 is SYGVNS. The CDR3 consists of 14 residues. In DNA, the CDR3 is TGTGCCAGCAGCCCAGCCCGGACAGTCGGCGAGCAGTACTTC. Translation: CASSPARTVGEQYF.

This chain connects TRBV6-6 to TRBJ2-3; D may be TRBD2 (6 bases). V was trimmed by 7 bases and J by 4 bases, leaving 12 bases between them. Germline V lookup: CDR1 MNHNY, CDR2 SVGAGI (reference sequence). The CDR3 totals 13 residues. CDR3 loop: CASKFGGADTQYF. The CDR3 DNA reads TGTGCCAGCAAGTTCGGAGGGGCAGATACGCAGTATTTT.

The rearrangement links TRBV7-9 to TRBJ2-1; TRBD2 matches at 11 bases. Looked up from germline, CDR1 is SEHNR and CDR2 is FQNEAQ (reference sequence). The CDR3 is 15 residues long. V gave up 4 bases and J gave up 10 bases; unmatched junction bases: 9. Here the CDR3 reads CASSSESLAGVEQFF. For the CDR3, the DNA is TGTGCCAGCAGCTCAGAGTCACTAGCGGGAGTGGAGCAGTTCTTC.

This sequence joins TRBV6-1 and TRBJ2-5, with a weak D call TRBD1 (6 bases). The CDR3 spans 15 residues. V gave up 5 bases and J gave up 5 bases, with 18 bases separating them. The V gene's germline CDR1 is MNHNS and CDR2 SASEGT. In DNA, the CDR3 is TGTGCCAGCAGTACCCAATTCCAGGGGTGGGAGACCCAGTACTTC. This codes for CASSTQFQGWETQYF.

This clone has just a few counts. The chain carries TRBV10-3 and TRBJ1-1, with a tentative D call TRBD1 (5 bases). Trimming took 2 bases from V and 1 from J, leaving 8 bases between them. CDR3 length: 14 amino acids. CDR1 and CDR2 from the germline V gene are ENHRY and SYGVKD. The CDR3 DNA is TGTGCCATCAGTGAGACAGGAAGGAACACTGAAGCTTTCTTT. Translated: CAISETGRNTEAFF.

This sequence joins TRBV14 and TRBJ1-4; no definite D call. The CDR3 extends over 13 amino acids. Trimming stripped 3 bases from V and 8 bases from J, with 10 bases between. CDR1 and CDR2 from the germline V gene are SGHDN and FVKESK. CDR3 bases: TGTGCCAGCAGCCACCTTGAGGGCGAAAAACTGTTTTTT. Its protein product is CASSHLEGEKLFF.